This T cell receptor beta chain was identified during a study of PD-L1 blockade in urothelial cancer. On the study more broadly: Individuals in the cohort had been given 0 to 3 earlier chemotherapy regimens. Counts from blood samples showed a median of 141,255 T cells.

The time point: pretreatment peripheral blood. The V and J ends lost 7 bases and 3 bases, in that order; junction bases with no gene match: 6. Looked up from germline, CDR1 is SGDLS and CDR2 is YYNGEE. The CDR3 runs to 13 residues. Spiking each PCR with synthetic TCR analog templates was performed. Profiled with immunoSEQ multiplex PCR; TCRdb holds only in-frame clones, not every one. The sample includes tens of thousands of clones, around 85% of them seen just once. This rearrangement joins TRBV9 to TRBJ1-2, with TRBD1 identical over 7 bases. This sample comprised PBMCs, obtained around atezolizumab (anti-PD-L1) treatment. The origin of this receptor is a man between 60 and 75 years old with urothelial cancer. For the CDR3, the DNA is TGTGCCAGCTCAAGGGGGCAAGACTATGGCTACACCTTC. This sequence encodes CASSRGQDYGYTF. Complete variable domain (other parts from reference TRBV9 and TRBJ1-2): DSGVTQTPKHLITATGQRVTLRCSPRSGDLSVYWYQQSLDQGLQFLIQYYNGEERAKGNILERFSAQQFPDLHSELNLSSLELGDSALYFCASSRGQDYGYTFGSGTRLTVV.